The subject of this entry is one T cell receptor beta chain. Its specificity is not known. The data originate from a study of T cell responses to AZD1222 COVID-19 vaccine. Findings of the study overall: When two AZD1222 doses had been given, Spike-specific TCR breadth and depth rose. Reports say nearly half of spike-specific TCRs go after unmutated variant regions.

Clones were read by immunoSEQ multiplex PCR, and TCRdb kept only the in-frame ones, dropping some. The sample holds around 140,000 clones, roughly 90% seen once. V was pared by 0 bases and J by 4 bases, with 9 bases between. In germline, CDR1 is WSHSY, CDR2 SAAADI. The CDR3 loop spans 14 amino acids. The TCR originated in an adult who received the AZD1222 COVID-19 vaccine. This rearrangement joins TRBV10-2 to TRBJ1-2; possible D gene TRBD1, 6 bases. The sample in question was peripheral blood, obtained 28 days after the second AZD1222 dose. The CDR3: CASSESGALYGYTF. CDR3 in DNA: TGCGCCAGCAGTGAGTCGGGGGCCCTCTATGGCTACACCTTC.